This TCR beta chain was documented in a study of Graves' ophthalmopathy and Graves' hyperthyroidism. Trimming left V 5 bases short and J 8 bases short, with 20 bases between. The CDR3 covers 15 residues. CDR1 is SSHAT, CDR2 FNYEAQ, per germline (reference sequence). TCR beta CDR3 amplification used RNA transcripts. After a first-round RT-PCR with HTBI primers, a second-round multiplex PCR was run. TCRdb redid the calling of the multiplex PCR reads with MiXCR, one entry per CDR3 protein. The table records hundreds of thousands of distinct CDR3 sequences, approximately 40% of them present only once. The chain joins TRBV7-7 to TRBJ2-3; TRBD2 is a possible D gene (5 bases). The sequence derives from an adult man with Graves' ophthalmopathy. Sequences were obtained from peripheral blood. Written as DNA, the CDR3 is TGTGCCAGCAGCCCTTCCCCCACTAGGGTCGCTACGCAGTATTTT. Translating it yields CASSPSPTRVATQYF.